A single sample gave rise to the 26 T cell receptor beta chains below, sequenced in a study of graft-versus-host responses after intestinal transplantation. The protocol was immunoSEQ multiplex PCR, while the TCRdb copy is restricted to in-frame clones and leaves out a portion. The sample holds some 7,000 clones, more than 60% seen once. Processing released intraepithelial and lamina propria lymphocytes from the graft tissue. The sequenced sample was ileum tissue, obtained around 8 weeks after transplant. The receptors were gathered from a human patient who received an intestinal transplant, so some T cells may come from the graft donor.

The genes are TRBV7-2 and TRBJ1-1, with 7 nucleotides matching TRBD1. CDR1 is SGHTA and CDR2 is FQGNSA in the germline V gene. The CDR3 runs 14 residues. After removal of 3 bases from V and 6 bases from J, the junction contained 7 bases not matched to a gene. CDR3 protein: CASSFHPDRAEAFF. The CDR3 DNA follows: TGTGCCAGCAGCTTCCATCCCGACAGGGCTGAAGCTTTCTTT.

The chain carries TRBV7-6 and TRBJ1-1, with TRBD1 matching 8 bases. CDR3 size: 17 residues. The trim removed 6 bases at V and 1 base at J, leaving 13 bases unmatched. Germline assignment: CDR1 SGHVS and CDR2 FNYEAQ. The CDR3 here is CASSFYPRQGRNTEAFF. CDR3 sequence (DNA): TGTGCCAGCAGTTTTTATCCCCGACAGGGGCGGAACACTGAAGCTTTCTTT.

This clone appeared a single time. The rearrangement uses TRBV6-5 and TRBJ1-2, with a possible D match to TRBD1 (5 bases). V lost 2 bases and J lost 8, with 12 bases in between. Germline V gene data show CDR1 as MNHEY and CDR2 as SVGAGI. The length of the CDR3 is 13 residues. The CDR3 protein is CASSYTTGQGYTF. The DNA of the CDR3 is TGTGCCAGCAGTTACACCACAGGTCAGGGCTACACCTTC.

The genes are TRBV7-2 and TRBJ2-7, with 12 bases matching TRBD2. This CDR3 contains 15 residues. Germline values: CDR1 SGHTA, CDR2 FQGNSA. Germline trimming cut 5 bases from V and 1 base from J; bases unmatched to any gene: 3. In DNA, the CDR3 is TGTGCCAGCAGCGAAGGACTAGCGGGGTCCTACGAGCAGTACGTC. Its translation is CASSEGLAGSYEQYV.

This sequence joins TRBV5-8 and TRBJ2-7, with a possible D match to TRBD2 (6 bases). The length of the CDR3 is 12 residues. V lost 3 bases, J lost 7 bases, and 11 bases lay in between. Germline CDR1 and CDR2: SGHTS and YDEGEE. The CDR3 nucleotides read TGTGCCAGCAGCTGGGGCCGGGGGGAGCAGTACGTC. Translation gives CASSWGRGEQYV.

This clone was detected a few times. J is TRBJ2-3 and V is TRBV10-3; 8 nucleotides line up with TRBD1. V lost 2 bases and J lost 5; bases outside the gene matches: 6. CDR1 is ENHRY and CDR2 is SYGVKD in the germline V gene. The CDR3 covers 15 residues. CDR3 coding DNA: TGTGCCATCAGTGAGCCGCAGGGGGCAAAAGATACGCAGTATTTT. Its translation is CAISEPQGAKDTQYF.

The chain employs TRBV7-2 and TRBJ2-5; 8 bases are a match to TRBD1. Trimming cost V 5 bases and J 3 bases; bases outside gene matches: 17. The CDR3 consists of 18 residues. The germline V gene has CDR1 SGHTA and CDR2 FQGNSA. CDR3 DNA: TGTGCCAGCAGCACAATATGGCAGGGGGCGCTTGGTGAAGAGACCCAGTACTTC. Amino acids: CASSTIWQGALGEETQYF.

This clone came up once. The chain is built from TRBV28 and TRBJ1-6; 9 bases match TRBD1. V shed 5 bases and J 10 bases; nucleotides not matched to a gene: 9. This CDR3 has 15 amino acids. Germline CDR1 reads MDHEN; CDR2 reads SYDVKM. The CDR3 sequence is CASSKRQGGWSPLHF. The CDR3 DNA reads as TGTGCCAGCAGTAAACGACAGGGGGGTTGGTCACCCCTCCACTTT.

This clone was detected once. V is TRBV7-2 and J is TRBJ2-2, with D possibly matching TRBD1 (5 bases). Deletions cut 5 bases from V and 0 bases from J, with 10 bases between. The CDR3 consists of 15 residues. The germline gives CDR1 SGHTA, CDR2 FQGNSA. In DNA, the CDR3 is TGTGCCAGCAGCCGGACAACAGCGAACACCGGGGAGCTGTTTTTT. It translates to CASSRTTANTGELFF.

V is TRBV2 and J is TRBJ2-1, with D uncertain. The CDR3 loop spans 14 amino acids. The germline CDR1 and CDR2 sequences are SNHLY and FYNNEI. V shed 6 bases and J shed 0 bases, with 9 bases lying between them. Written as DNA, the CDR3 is TGTGCCAGCAGCCCCCCCGGCTCCTACAATGAGCAGTTCTTC. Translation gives CASSPPGSYNEQFF.

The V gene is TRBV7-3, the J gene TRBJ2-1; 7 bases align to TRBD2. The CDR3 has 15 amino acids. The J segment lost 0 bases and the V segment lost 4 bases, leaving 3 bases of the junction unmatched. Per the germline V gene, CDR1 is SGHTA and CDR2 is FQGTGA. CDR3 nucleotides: TGTGCCAGCAGCTACAGACTAGCCTCCTACAATGAGCAGTTCTTC. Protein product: CASSYRLASYNEQFF.

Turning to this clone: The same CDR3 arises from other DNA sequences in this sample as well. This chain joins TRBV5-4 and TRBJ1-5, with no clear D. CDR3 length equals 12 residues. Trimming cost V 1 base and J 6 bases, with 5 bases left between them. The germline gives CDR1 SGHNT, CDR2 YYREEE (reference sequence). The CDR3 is CASSLLGQPQHF. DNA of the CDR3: TGTGCCAGCAGCTTGCTAGGTCAGCCCCAGCATTTT.

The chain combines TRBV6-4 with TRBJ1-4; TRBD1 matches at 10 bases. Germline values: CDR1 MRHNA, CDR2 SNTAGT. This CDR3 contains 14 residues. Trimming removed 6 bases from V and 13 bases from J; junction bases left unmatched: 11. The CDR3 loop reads CASRYPDRGGRLFF. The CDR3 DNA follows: TGTGCCAGCAGATACCCGGACAGGGGGGGGAGACTGTTTTTT.

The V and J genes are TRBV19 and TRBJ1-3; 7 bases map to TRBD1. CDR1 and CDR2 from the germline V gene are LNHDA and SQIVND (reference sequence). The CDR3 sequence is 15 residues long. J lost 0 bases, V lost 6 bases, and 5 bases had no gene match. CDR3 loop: CASSSGQFSGNTIYF. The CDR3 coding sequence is TGTGCCAGTAGCTCGGGACAGTTCTCTGGAAACACCATATATTTT.

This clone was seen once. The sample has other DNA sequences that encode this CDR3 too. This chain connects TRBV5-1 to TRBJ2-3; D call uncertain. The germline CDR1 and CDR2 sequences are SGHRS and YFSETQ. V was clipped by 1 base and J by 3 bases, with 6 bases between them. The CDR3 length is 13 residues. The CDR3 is CASSLRVTDTQYF. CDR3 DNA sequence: TGCGCCAGCAGCTTGCGAGTAACAGATACGCAGTATTTT.

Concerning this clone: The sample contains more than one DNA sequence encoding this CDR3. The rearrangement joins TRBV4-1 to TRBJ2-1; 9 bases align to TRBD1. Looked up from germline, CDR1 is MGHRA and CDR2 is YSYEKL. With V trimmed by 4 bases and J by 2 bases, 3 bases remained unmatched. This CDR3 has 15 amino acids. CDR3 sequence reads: CASSPDRGAYNEQFF. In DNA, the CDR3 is TGCGCCAGCAGCCCTGACAGGGGGGCCTACAATGAGCAGTTCTTC.

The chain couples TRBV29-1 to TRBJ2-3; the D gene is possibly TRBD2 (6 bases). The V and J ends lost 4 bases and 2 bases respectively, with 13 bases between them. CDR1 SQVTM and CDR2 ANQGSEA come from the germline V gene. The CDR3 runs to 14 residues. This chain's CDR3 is CSVGRADITDTQYF. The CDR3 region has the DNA TGCAGCGTTGGGAGGGCGGATATCACAGATACGCAGTATTTT.

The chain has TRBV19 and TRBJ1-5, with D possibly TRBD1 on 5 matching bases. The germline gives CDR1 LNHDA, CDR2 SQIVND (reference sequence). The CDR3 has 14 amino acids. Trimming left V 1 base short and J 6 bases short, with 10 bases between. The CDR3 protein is CASSIGQGGQPQHF. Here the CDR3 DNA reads TGTGCCAGTAGTATAGGTCAGGGCGGTCAGCCCCAGCATTTT.

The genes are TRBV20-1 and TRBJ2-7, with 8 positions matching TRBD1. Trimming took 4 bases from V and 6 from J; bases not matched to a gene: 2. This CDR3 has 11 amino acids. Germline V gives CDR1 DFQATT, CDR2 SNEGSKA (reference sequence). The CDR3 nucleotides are TGCAGTGCTACAGGGGGCGCCGAGCAGTACGTC. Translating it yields CSATGGAEQYV.

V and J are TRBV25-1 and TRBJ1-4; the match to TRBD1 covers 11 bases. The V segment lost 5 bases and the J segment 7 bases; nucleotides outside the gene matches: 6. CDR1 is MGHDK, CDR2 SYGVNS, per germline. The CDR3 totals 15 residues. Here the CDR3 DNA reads TGTGCCAGCAGTCCCCCGGGACAGGGGGGTGAAAAACTGTTTTTT. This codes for CASSPPGQGGEKLFF.

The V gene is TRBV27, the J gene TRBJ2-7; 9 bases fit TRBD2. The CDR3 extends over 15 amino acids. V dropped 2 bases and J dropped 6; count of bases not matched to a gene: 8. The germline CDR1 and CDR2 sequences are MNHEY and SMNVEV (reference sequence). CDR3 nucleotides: TGTGCCAGCAGTTTAGGCGCTAGCGGGGCTACCGAGCAGTACGTC. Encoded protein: CASSLGASGATEQYV.

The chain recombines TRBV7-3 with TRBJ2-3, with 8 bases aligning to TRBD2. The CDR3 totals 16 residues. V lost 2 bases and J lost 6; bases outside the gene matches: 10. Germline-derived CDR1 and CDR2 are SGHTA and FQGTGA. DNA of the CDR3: TGTGCCAGCAGCTTATTCGGTAGCGGGGTGGAGGATACGCAGTATTTT. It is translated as CASSLFGSGVEDTQYF.

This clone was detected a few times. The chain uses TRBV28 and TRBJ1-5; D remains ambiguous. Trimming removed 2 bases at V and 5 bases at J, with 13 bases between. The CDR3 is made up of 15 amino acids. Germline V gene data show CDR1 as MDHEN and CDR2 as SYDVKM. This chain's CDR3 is CASSLPVRGYQPQHF. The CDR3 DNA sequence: TGTGCCAGCAGTTTACCCGTTCGGGGTTATCAGCCCCAGCATTTT.

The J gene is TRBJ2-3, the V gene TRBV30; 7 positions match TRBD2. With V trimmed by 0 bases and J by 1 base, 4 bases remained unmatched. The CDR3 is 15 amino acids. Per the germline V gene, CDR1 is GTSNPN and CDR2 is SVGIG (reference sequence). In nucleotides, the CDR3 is TGTGCCTGGAGTGTACTTGCGGGGGGCACAGATACGCAGTATTTT. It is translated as CAWSVLAGGTDTQYF.

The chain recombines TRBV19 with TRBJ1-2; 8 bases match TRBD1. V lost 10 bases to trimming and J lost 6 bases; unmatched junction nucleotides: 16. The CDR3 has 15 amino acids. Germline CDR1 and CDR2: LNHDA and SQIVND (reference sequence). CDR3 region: CATYPPRGLQDGYTF. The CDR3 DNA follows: TGTGCCACCTACCCACCCAGGGGGCTTCAGGATGGCTACACCTTC.

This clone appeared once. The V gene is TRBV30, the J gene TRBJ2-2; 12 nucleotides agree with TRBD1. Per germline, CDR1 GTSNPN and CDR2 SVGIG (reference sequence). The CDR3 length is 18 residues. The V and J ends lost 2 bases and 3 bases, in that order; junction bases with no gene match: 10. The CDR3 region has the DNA TGTGCCTGGAGTACCGGGACAGGGGGCTTTAGGGACACCGGGGAGCTGTTTTTT. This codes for CAWSTGTGGFRDTGELFF.